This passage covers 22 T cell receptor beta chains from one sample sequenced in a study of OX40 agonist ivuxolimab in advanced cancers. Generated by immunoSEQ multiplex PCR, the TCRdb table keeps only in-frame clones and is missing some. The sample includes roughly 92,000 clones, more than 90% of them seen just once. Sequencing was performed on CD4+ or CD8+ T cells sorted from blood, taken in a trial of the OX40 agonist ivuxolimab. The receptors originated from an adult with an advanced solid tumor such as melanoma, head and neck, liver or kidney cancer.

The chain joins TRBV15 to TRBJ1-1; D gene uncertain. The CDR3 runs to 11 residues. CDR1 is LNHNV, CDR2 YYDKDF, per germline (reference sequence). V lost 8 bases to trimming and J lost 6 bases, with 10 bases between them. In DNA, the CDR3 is TGTGCCACCGACGGGGAACCTGAAGCTTTCTTT. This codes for CATDGEPEAFF.

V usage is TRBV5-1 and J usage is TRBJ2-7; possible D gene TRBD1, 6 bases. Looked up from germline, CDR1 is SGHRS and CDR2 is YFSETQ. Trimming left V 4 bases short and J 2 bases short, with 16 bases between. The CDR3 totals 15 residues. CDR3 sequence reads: CASSLRDIGPYEQYF. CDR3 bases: TGCGCCAGCAGCCTCCGGGACATCGGTCCCTACGAGCAGTACTTC.

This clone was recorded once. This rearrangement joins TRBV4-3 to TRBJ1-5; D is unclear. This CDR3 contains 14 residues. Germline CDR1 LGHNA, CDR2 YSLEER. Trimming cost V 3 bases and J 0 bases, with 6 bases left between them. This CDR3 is CASSQDYSNQPQHF. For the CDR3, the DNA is TGCGCCAGCAGCCAGGACTATAGCAATCAGCCCCAGCATTTT.

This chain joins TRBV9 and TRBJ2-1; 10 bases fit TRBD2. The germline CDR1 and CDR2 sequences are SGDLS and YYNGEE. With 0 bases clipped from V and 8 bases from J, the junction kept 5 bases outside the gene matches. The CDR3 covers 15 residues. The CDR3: CASSVVAGGSDEQFF. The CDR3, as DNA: TGTGCCAGCAGCGTAGTAGCGGGGGGTTCCGATGAGCAGTTCTTC.

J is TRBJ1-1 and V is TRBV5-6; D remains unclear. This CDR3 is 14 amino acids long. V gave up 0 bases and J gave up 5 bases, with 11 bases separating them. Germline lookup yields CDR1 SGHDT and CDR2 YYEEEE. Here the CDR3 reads CASSLGPGGTEAFF. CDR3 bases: TGTGCCAGCAGCTTGGGGCCGGGAGGGACTGAAGCTTTCTTT.

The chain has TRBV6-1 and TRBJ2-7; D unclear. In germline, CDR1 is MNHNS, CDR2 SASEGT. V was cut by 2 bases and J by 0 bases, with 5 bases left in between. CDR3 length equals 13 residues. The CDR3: CASSENLSYEQYF. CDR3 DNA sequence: TGTGCCAGCAGTGAAAACCTCTCCTACGAGCAGTACTTC.

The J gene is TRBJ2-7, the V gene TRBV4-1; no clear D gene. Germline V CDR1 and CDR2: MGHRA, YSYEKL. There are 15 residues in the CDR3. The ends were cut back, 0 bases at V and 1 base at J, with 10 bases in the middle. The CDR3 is CASSQEQTQSYEQYF. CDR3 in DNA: TGCGCCAGCAGCCAAGAGCAGACACAGTCCTACGAGCAGTACTTC.

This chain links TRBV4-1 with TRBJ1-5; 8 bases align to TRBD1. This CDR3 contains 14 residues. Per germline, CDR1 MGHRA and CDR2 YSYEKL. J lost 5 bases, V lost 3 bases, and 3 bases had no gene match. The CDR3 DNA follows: TGCGCCAGCAGCCAGTCGGACAGGGATCAGCCCCAGCATTTT. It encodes CASSQSDRDQPQHF.

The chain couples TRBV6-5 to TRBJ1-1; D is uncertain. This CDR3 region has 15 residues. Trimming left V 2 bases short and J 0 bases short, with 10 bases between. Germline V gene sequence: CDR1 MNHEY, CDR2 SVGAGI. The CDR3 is CASSYDPTLNTEAFF. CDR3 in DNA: TGTGCCAGCAGTTACGACCCGACCCTGAACACTGAAGCTTTCTTT.

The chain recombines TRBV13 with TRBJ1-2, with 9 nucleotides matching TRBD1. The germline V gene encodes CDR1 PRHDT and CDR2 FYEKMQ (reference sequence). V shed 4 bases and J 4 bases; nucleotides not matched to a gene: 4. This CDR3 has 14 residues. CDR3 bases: TGTGCCAGCAGCTCGGGACAGGGTGTCTATGGCTACACCTTC. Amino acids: CASSSGQGVYGYTF.

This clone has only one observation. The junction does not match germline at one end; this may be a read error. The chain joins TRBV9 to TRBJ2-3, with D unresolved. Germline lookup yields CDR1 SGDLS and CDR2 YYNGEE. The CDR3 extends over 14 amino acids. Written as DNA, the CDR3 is TGTGCCGGCAGCCCCCGGGTGGTGACAGATACGCAGTATTTT. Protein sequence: CAGSPRVVTDTQYF.

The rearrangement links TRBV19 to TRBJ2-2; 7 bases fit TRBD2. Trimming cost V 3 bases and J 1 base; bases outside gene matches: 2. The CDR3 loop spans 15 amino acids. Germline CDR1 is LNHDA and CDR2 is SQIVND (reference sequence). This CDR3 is CASSMGGGNTGELFF. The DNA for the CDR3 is TGTGCCAGTAGTATGGGCGGGGGGAACACCGGGGAGCTGTTTTTT. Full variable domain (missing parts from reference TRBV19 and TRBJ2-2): DGGITQSPKYLFRKEGQNVTLSCEQNLNHDAMYWYRQDPGQGLRLIYYSQIVNDFQKGDIAEGYSVSREKKESFPLTVTSAQKNPTAFYLCASSMGGGNTGELFFGEGSRLTVL.

In nucleotides, the CDR3 is TGTGCCAGCAGAAACAGTATTAACACTGAAGCTTTCTTT. Its translation: CASRNSINTEAFF. This sequence joins TRBV6-5 and TRBJ1-1, with no clear D. The CDR3 totals 13 residues. Per the germline V gene, CDR1 is MNHEY and CDR2 is SVGAGI. V lost 6 bases to trimming and J lost 2 bases, with 10 bases between them.

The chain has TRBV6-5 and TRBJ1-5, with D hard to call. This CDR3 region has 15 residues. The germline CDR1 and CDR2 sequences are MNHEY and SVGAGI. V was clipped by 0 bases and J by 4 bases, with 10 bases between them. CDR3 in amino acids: CASSYSQGSNQPQHF. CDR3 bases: TGTGCCAGCAGTTACTCACAAGGGTCGAATCAGCCCCAGCATTTT.

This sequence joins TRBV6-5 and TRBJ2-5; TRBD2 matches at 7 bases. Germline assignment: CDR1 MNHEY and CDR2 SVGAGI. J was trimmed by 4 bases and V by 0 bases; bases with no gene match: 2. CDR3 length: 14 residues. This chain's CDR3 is CASSYSGGRETQYF. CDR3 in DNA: TGTGCCAGCAGTTACTCGGGGGGGAGAGAGACCCAGTACTTC.

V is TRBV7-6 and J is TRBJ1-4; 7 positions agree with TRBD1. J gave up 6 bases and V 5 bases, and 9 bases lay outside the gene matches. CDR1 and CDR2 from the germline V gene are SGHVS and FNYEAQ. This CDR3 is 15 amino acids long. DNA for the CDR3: TGTGCCAGCAGCCCACGACAGGGTCGGTATGAAAAACTGTTTTTT. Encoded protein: CASSPRQGRYEKLFF.

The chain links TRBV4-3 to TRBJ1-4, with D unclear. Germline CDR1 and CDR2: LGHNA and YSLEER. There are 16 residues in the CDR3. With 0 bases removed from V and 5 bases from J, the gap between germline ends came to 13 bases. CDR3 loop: CASSQDVVGSNEKLFF. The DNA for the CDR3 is TGCGCCAGCAGCCAAGATGTGGTAGGCAGCAATGAAAAACTGTTTTTT.

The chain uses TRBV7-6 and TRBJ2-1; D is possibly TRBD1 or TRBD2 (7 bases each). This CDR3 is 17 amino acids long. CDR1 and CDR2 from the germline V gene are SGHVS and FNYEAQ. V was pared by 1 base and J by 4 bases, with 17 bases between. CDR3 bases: TGTGCCAGCAGCTTAGAGGGGGGGACAGCGGGTTACAATGAGCAGTTCTTC. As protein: CASSLEGGTAGYNEQFF.

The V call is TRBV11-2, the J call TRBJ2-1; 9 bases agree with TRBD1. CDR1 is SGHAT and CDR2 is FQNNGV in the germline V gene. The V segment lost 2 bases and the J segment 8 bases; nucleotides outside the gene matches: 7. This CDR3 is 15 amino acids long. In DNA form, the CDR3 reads TGTGCCAGCAGCTTAACCGACAGGGGGTTAGATGAGCAGTTCTTC. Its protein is CASSLTDRGLDEQFF.

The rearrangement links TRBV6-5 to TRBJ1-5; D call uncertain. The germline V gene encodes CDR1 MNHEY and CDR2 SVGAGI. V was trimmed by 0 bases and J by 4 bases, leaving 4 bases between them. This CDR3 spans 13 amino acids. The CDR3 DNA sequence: TGTGCCAGCAGTTACTCACGAAATCAGCCCCAGCATTTT. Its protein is CASSYSRNQPQHF.

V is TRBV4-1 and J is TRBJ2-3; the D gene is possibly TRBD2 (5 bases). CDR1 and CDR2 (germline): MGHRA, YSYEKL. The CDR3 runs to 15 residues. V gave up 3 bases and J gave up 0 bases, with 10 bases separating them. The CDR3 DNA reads TGCGCCAGCAGCCATGGGATAGCGAGCACAGATACGCAGTATTTT. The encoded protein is CASSHGIASTDTQYF.

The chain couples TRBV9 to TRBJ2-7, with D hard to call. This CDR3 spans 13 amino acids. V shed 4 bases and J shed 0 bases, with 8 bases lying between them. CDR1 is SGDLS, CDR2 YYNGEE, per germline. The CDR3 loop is CASSPTGSYEQYF. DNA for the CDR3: TGTGCCAGCAGCCCTACGGGCTCCTACGAGCAGTACTTC.